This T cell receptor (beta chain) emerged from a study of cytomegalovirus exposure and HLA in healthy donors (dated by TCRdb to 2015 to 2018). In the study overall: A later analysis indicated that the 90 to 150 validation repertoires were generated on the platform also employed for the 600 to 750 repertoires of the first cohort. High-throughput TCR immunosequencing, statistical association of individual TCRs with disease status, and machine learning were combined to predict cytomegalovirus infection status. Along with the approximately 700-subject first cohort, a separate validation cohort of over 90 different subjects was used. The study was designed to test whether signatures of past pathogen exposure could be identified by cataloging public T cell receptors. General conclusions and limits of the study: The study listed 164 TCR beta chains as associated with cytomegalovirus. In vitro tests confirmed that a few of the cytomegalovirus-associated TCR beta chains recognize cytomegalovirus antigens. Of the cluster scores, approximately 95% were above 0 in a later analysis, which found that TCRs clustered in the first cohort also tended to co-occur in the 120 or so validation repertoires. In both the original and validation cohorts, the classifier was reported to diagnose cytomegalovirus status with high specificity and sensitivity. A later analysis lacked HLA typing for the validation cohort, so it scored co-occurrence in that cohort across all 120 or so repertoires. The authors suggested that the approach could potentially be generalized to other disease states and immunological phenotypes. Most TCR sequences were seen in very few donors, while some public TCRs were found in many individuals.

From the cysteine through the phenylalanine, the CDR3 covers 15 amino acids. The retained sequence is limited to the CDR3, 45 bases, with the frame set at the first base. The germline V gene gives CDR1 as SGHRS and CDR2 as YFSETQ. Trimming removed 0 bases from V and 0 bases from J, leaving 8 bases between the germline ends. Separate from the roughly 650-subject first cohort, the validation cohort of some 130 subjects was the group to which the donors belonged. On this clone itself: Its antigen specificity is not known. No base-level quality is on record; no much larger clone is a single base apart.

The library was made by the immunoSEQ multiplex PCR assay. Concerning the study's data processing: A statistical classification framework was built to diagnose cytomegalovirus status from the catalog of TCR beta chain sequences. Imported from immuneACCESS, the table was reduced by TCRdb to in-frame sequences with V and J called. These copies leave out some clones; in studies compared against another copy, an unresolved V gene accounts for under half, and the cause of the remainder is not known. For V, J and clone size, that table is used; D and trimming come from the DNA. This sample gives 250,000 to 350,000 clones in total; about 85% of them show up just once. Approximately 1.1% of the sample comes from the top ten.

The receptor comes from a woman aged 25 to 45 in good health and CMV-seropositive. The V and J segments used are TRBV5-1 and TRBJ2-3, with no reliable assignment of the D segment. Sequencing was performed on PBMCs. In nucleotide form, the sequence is TGCGCCAGCAGCTTGGATGTCCCTAGCACAGATACGCAGTATTTT. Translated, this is CASSLDVPSTDTQYF.